This T cell receptor (beta chain) derives from a study of HIV-infected patients and healthy controls. No cell fractionation was done, so the repertoire covers all unsorted peripheral blood T cells. Study-wide results and caveats: Significant mean usage differences between HIV-infected patients and controls involved eight alpha and eight beta V genes. HIV-infected repertoires had significantly higher mean Gini indices than controls, possibly reflecting oligoclonality.

Trimming cost V 4 bases and J 2 bases; bases outside gene matches: 4. The CDR3 has 14 residues. Germline V gene lookup returns CDR1 SQVTM and CDR2 ANQGSEA. This clonotype was observed at least ten times. Its antigen is not identified. Reverse transcription used around 500 ng RNA and constant-region primers for alpha and beta. Using multiplexing indices, alpha and beta chain libraries were generated apart by chain-specific third strand synthesis. A single record per CDR3 protein comes from TCRdb applying MiXCR to the 5' RACE reads. The sample records about 10,000 distinct CDR3 sequences, 8% to 10% being singletons.

The rearrangement uses TRBV29-1 and TRBJ2-2; 7 positions match TRBD2. Sequencing was performed on blood. This receptor was taken from an adult in good health. DNA for the CDR3: TGCAGCGTTGGAGGACTAGGAAACACCGGGGAGCTGTTTTTT. This translates into CSVGGLGNTGELFF.